This passage covers 20 T cell receptor beta chains from one sample sequenced in a study of T-cell reconstitution after alpha-beta-depleted transplantation in children. Unique molecular identifiers were incorporated when the TCRbeta library was constructed. TCRdb re-derived calls from the PCR reads in MiXCR, one entry per CDR3 protein. The profile shows around 29,000 distinct CDR3 sequences, about 5.8% of them singletons. The material was PBMCs, mostly from graft donor cells, obtained 180 days after TCRalphabeta/CD19-depleted stem cell transplant. These receptors were taken from a male patient between 10 and 17 years old who had a stem cell transplant for acute myeloid leukemia, so the T cells may come from the graft donor.

At least ten counts were recorded for this clonotype. The J gene is TRBJ2-1, the V gene TRBV7-9; no reliable D call. The CDR3 sequence is 17 residues long. Trimming cost V 5 bases and J 7 bases, with 24 bases left between them. From germline, CDR1 is SEHNR and CDR2 FQNEAQ (reference sequence). As DNA, the CDR3 is TGTGCCAGCAGCCCATCCCCATCGGGTCTGATTTCGAATGAGCAGTTCTTC. This sequence encodes CASSPSPSGLISNEQFF.

This clonotype has ten or more counts. This chain uses TRBV6-5 with TRBJ1-5; D gene unclear. Trimming removed 6 bases from V and 5 bases from J, with 20 bases in between. The CDR3 is made up of 16 amino acids. Germline values: CDR1 MNHEY, CDR2 SVGAGI. DNA of the CDR3: TGTGCCAGCAGGCGATCCCCATCGGGAGTCCATCAGCCCCAGCATTTT. This encodes CASRRSPSGVHQPQHF.

This clonotype was picked up many times. This chain connects TRBV10-3 to TRBJ1-1; the match to TRBD1 covers 7 bases. The CDR3 extends over 14 amino acids. CDR1 and CDR2 from the germline V gene are ENHRY and SYGVKD. V lost 7 bases, J lost 4 bases, and 9 bases stayed unmatched. The CDR3: CAITPDREGTEAFF. The CDR3 nucleotides read TGTGCCATCACCCCCGACAGGGAGGGCACTGAAGCTTTCTTT.

This clonotype was observed many times. The chain couples TRBV20-1 to TRBJ2-6; D unclear. The germline V gene has CDR1 DFQATT and CDR2 SNEGSKA (reference sequence). This CDR3 is 13 amino acids long. Between the trimmed V and J ends, which lost 5 bases and 2 bases, there was a span of 7 bases. CDR3 loop: CSAPRPGANVLTF. DNA of the CDR3: TGCAGTGCTCCCCGCCCTGGGGCCAACGTCCTGACTTTC.

This clonotype was seen repeatedly, ten times or more. The chain is built from TRBV20-1 and TRBJ2-3; 10 nucleotides agree with TRBD1. Losses at the gene ends were 6 bases for V and 2 bases for J; bases not matched to a gene: 8. Germline V CDR1 and CDR2: DFQATT, SNEGSKA (reference sequence). This CDR3 spans 15 amino acids. CDR3 DNA sequence: TGCAGTGCGACAGACAGGGGGCGAAACACAGATACGCAGTATTTT. Protein sequence: CSATDRGRNTDTQYF.

This clonotype was recorded many times. The chain links TRBV7-9 to TRBJ2-7; 10 bases map to TRBD2. The J segment lost 2 bases and the V segment lost 1 base, leaving 2 bases of the junction unmatched. The CDR3 loop spans 15 amino acids. CDR1 and CDR2 from the germline V gene are SEHNR and FQNEAQ (reference sequence). DNA of the CDR3: TGTGCCAGCAGCTTAGTAACTAGCGGGACCTACGAGCAGTACTTC. The encoded protein is CASSLVTSGTYEQYF.

In this sample, this clonotype is medium-sized. The chain couples TRBV9 to TRBJ1-2; D might be TRBD1 (5 bases). The ends were cut back, 0 bases at V and 0 bases at J, with 12 bases in the middle. CDR3 length: 16 residues. From germline, CDR1 is SGDLS and CDR2 YYNGEE. The CDR3 spells CASSVVHGAANYGYTF. In DNA, the CDR3 is TGTGCCAGCAGCGTAGTACATGGGGCGGCTAACTATGGCTACACCTTC.

This clonotype came up many times. The genes are TRBV9 and TRBJ2-7; 7 nucleotides agree with TRBD1. The CDR3 spans 15 residues. Trimming at V came to 4 bases and at J to 3 bases, leaving 10 bases not matched to a gene. The V gene's germline CDR1 is SGDLS and CDR2 YYNGEE. Here the CDR3 reads CASSTATGPHYEQYF. The CDR3 DNA sequence: TGTGCCAGCAGCACGGCGACAGGGCCCCACTACGAGCAGTACTTC.

This clonotype was seen repeatedly, ten times or more. The chain recombines TRBV6-5 with TRBJ2-1, with 9 bases lining up with TRBD2. CDR3 length equals 15 residues. The germline gives CDR1 MNHEY, CDR2 SVGAGI. V was pared by 7 bases and J by 7 bases, with 11 bases of the junction left unmatched. The DNA for the CDR3 is TGTGCCAGCACTCCGGCAGCGGGAGGCTGGAATGAGCAGTTCTTC. Translation: CASTPAAGGWNEQFF.

This clonotype showed up many times. J is TRBJ1-5 and V is TRBV25-1; 8 positions match TRBD1. Germline V CDR1 and CDR2: MGHDK, SYGVNS. This CDR3 has 16 amino acids. The ends lost 11 bases at V and 5 bases at J; junction bases unmatched: 17. CDR3 protein: CADARGQVNSDQPQHF. In DNA, the CDR3 is TGTGCCGACGCCAGGGGACAGGTCAATAGTGATCAGCCCCAGCATTTT.

V usage is TRBV24-1 and J usage is TRBJ2-1; possible D gene TRBD2, 6 bases. Germline lookup yields CDR1 KGHDR and CDR2 SFDVKD. Trimming took 5 bases from V and 6 from J, leaving 13 bases between them. The CDR3 has 14 amino acids. As DNA, the CDR3 is TGTGCCACCAGTGGGTCGGGAGTGGGCAATGAGCAGTTCTTC. This sequence encodes CATSGSGVGNEQFF.

Ten or more counts support this clonotype. The chain is built from TRBV5-1 and TRBJ1-1; D is uncertain. Per the germline V gene, CDR1 is SGHRS and CDR2 is YFSETQ. V was cut by 4 bases and J by 2 bases, with 18 bases left in between. This CDR3 contains 16 residues. CDR3 region: CASSPFGQTLNTEAFF. The CDR3 DNA reads TGCGCCAGCAGCCCCTTCGGGCAAACACTTAACACTGAAGCTTTCTTT.

This clonotype has ten or more counts. This chain links TRBV7-8 with TRBJ2-1; the D gene is possibly TRBD2 (5 bases). The CDR3 is 15 amino acids. V dropped 4 bases and J dropped 1 base, with 11 bases sitting between them. Germline-derived CDR1 and CDR2 are SGHVS and FQNEAQ. The CDR3 here is CASSYPLGSYNEQFF. The DNA for the CDR3 is TGTGCCAGCAGCTACCCACTAGGTTCCTACAATGAGCAGTTCTTC.

This clonotype is medium-sized (0.01 to 0.1%). The gene calls are TRBV20-1 and TRBJ1-1; D unresolved. The germline V gene encodes CDR1 DFQATT and CDR2 SNEGSKA (reference sequence). This CDR3 region has 11 residues. V was shortened by 2 bases and J by 6 bases, with 7 bases between the two germline ends. This CDR3 is CSARYEAEAFF. The CDR3 region has the DNA TGCAGTGCTAGATACGAAGCTGAAGCTTTCTTT.

This clonotype was seen ten or more times. The CDR3 sequence: CASSAGTRGTGELFF. For the CDR3, the DNA is TGCGCCAGCAGCGCCGGGACTAGGGGCACCGGGGAGCTGTTTTTT. This chain uses TRBV5-1 with TRBJ2-2; 8 bases are shared with TRBD2. This CDR3 region has 15 residues. The junction had 6 bases not matched to a gene; V was cut back by 4 bases and J by 4 bases. In germline, CDR1 is SGHRS, CDR2 YFSETQ.

This clonotype was picked up many times. The chain carries TRBV20-1 and TRBJ2-1; tentative D call: TRBD2 (6 bases). Germline lookup yields CDR1 DFQATT and CDR2 SNEGSKA (reference sequence). Trimming shortened V by 1 base and J by 1 base, and 14 bases separated the two germline ends. There are 16 residues in the CDR3. The CDR3 region has the DNA TGCAGTGCTAGAGTAGGGACTTCGATTTCCTACAATGAGCAGTTCTTC. Its translation: CSARVGTSISYNEQFF.

By its share, this clonotype is medium-sized. The genes are TRBV20-1 and TRBJ2-3; 8 bases align to TRBD2. The length of the CDR3 is 15 residues. The V gene end was trimmed by 3 bases and the J gene end by 4 bases; junction bases not matched to a gene: 9. Germline CDR1 is DFQATT and CDR2 is SNEGSKA (reference sequence). CDR3 region: CSASRSGGGADTQYF. In nucleotides, the CDR3 is TGCAGTGCTAGTAGGAGCGGGGGAGGCGCAGATACGCAGTATTTT.

This clonotype was observed many times. This chain joins TRBV5-6 and TRBJ2-1; TRBD2 matches 7 bases. With V trimmed by 0 bases and J by 0 bases, 3 bases remained unmatched. Per germline, CDR1 SGHDT and CDR2 YYEEEE. The CDR3 sequence is 16 residues long. Here the CDR3 reads CASSLVGGSSYNEQFF. DNA of the CDR3: TGTGCCAGCAGCTTGGTAGGCGGGAGCTCCTACAATGAGCAGTTCTTC.

This clonotype was seen repeatedly, ten times or more. V gene TRBV30 combines with J gene TRBJ1-6; D perhaps matches TRBD1 (6 bases). In germline, CDR1 is GTSNPN, CDR2 SVGIG (reference sequence). V gave up 0 bases and J gave up 6 bases, with 9 bases separating them. This CDR3 spans 14 amino acids. The CDR3 nucleotides are TGTGCCTGGAGTGTCTCAGGGGTTAATTCACCCCTCCACTTT. Amino acid sequence: CAWSVSGVNSPLHF.

This clonotype was observed many times. V is TRBV7-2 and J is TRBJ2-5; no reliable D call. V was shortened by 5 bases and J by 2 bases, with 3 bases between the two germline ends. This CDR3 has 11 residues. The germline gives CDR1 SGHTA, CDR2 FQGNSA. The CDR3 sequence is CASSRQETQYF. CDR3 DNA sequence: TGTGCCAGCAGCAGACAAGAGACCCAGTACTTC.